The clone carrying this TCR beta chain was recorded a few times. Its antigen is still unknown. This sample is part of a study of blood T cells in healthy people across ages. V lost 6 bases and J lost 1; bases outside the gene matches: 3. Germline CDR1 and CDR2: SQVTM and ANQGSEA. The CDR3 extends over 14 amino acids. The second PCR ran about 6 to 11 cycles with a sample-barcoded 5' primer and J-beta primers. One entry per CDR3 protein results from TCRdb running MiXCR on the 5' RACE reads. Seen here are over 700,000 distinct CDR3 sequences, 50% to 65% observed once, and the top ten hold 41%. Whole-study results and caveats: Naive T cell percentage by flow cytometry tracked strongly with beta diversity. The recorded TCR beta diversity per million T cells decreased in a roughly linear manner with age. The donors' CMV status was not determined, possibly confounding changes in expanded clonotypes.

The TCR sequence derives from a man aged 80 or over in good health. The chain joins TRBV29-1 to TRBJ2-1; 10 positions agree with TRBD2. The sample was blood. The CDR3 coding sequence is TGCAGCGTGACGACTAGCGGGTCCTACAATGAGCAGTTCTTC. Its translation is CSVTTSGSYNEQFF.